The sequence of this TCR beta chain was determined in a study of T cell repertoires in cytomegalovirus infection. About the research overall: Both recently identified HLA-C-restricted and well-studied HLA-B-restricted CMV epitopes were used in the study. Evidence of both CMV infection and a matching HLA type came from public TCR beta signatures.

Concerning this clonotype: Its antigen is currently unknown.

TCRdb independently ran MiXCR on the reads; one entry per CDR3 protein. Of about 160,000 distinct CDR3 sequences listed, about 20% are singletons. Findings and caveats of the study: Ex vivo, HLA-C-restricted CMV-specific TCR beta clonotypes prevailed over the rest of the response. Using cumulative public TCR beta family frequency, the authors identified those who carried CMV together with the relevant HLA.

Germline CDR1 and CDR2: SGHVS and FNYEAQ. Trimming removed 1 base at V and 5 bases at J, with 9 bases between. There are 14 residues in the CDR3. The J gene is TRBJ2-1, the V gene TRBV7-6; D is perhaps TRBD1 or TRBD2 (6 bases each). The source material was CD8+ T cells from cultured PBMCs, sampled from culture after CMV antigen stimulation. The TCR originated in a human donor in good health (CMV status not recorded). Some clones in this sample may be carry-over from other donors' samples. This CDR3 is CASSLGGADNEQFF. In DNA, the CDR3 is TGTGCCAGCAGCTTAGGGGGGGCTGACAATGAGCAGTTCTTC.